This entry lists 26 T cell receptor beta chains sequenced from one sample in a study of Graves' ophthalmopathy and Graves' hyperthyroidism. The study amplified TCR beta CDR3 regions using RNA transcripts. Second-round multiplex PCR followed a first-round RT-PCR using HTBI primers. Each CDR3 protein gets one entry after TCRdb re-called the multiplex PCR reads with MiXCR. The sample carries about 210,000 distinct CDR3 sequences, 25% to 30% recorded once. Sequencing was done on a sample of peripheral blood. Receptors were obtained from a man in his fifties with Graves' ophthalmopathy.

This clonotype showed up many times. V usage is TRBV24-1 and J usage is TRBJ2-5; D is undetermined. The V end was cut by 7 bases, the J end by 0 bases, with 5 bases between. Germline V gene sequence: CDR1 KGHDR, CDR2 SFDVKD. The CDR3 runs 12 residues. DNA of the CDR3: TGTGCCACCAGCCTGGACCAAGAGACCCAGTACTTC. Translation gives CATSLDQETQYF.

The rearrangement joins TRBV10-3 to TRBJ1-1; perhaps TRBD1 as D (6 bases). The CDR3 has 14 amino acids. Germline V CDR1 and CDR2: ENHRY, SYGVKD. The ends were cut back, 6 bases at V and 5 bases at J, with 16 bases in the middle. The CDR3 reads CAISTGLIGTEAFF. CDR3 nucleotides: TGTGCCATCAGCACAGGGCTGATTGGGACTGAAGCTTTCTTT.

This clonotype was seen repeatedly, ten times or more. This chain connects TRBV28 to TRBJ2-7; D possibly corresponds to TRBD2 (6 bases). Trimming removed 1 base at V and 2 bases at J, with 12 bases between. The CDR3 is 15 amino acids. CDR1 is MDHEN and CDR2 is SYDVKM in the germline V gene. In DNA form, the CDR3 reads TGTGCCAGCAGTTTATTGGGAGGCCGAGCCTACGAGCAGTACTTC. Translated: CASSLLGGRAYEQYF.

This clonotype occurred many times. The chain's CDR3 is CASSLTGYSYEQYF. The CDR3 DNA reads TGTGCCAGCAGTTTAACGGGTTATTCCTACGAGCAGTACTTC. The chain joins TRBV28 to TRBJ2-7; D gene uncertain. This CDR3 has 14 amino acids. Germline CDR1 reads MDHEN; CDR2 reads SYDVKM. Trimming took 2 bases from V and 1 from J, leaving 9 bases between them.

The chain is built from TRBV6-1 and TRBJ2-7; TRBD2 matches 14 bases. V gave up 6 bases and J gave up 3 bases; unmatched junction bases: 7. The CDR3 totals 16 residues. Germline-derived CDR1 and CDR2 are MNHNS and SASEGT. The DNA for the CDR3 is TGTGCCAGCAGCTCTGGACTAGCGGGGGGTTTCTACGAGCAGTACTTC. Translating it yields CASSSGLAGGFYEQYF.

This chain connects TRBV7-9 to TRBJ2-5, with 9 bases aligning to TRBD2. Germline CDR1 is SEHNR and CDR2 is FQNEAQ (reference sequence). This CDR3 has 15 residues. V lost 3 bases and J lost 2; bases outside the gene matches: 4. CDR3 nucleotides: TGTGCCAGCAGCTTGCCGACTAGCGGACAAGAGACCCAGTACTTC. This sequence encodes CASSLPTSGQETQYF.

This clonotype was seen repeatedly, ten times or more. The CDR3 DNA is TGTGCCAGCAGTTCGGACCCTAATGAGGAGACCCAGTACTTC. Residues: CASSSDPNEETQYF. This chain uses TRBV11-1 with TRBJ2-5, with unresolved D. Deletions cut 6 bases from V and 5 bases from J, with 16 bases between. Germline CDR1 SGHAT, CDR2 FQDESV (reference sequence). This CDR3 is 14 amino acids long.

At least ten counts were recorded for this clonotype. This chain uses TRBV6-5 with TRBJ2-7, with TRBD1 matching 8 bases. Germline V gives CDR1 MNHEY, CDR2 SVGAGI. V was pared by 7 bases and J by 7 bases, with 6 bases of the junction left unmatched. The CDR3 extends over 12 amino acids. CDR3 in DNA: TGTGCCAGCACGGGCAGGGGGCTTGAGCAGTACTTC. Translating it yields CASTGRGLEQYF.

The rearrangement links TRBV28 to TRBJ2-5; D uncertain. V was shortened by 2 bases and J by 4 bases, with 11 bases between the two germline ends. The V gene's germline CDR1 is MDHEN and CDR2 SYDVKM. The CDR3 is 14 residues long. The CDR3 protein is CASSLLSEVETQYF. The DNA for the CDR3 is TGTGCCAGCAGTTTACTCTCCGAGGTAGAGACCCAGTACTTC.

The rearrangement links TRBV12-3 or TRBV12-4 to TRBJ2-7; 7 bases are shared with TRBD2. After removal of 5 bases from V and 6 bases from J, the junction contained 10 bases not matched to a gene. This CDR3 is 14 amino acids long. The CDR3 sequence is CASSRAGSKSEQYF. The DNA of the CDR3 is TGTGCCAGCAGTCGAGCGGGATCAAAGAGCGAGCAGTACTTC.

This clonotype was observed many times. A much larger clone is a single base away; this may be a read error. V and J are TRBV6-5 and TRBJ1-2, with D possibly TRBD1 on 6 matching bases. Per the germline V gene, CDR1 is MNHEY and CDR2 is SVGAGI. CDR3 size: 16 residues. Trimming shortened V by 4 bases and J by 3 bases, and 18 bases separated the two germline ends. The DNA for the CDR3 is TGTGCCAGCAGTTTTAAGGGGGTCTTGACGGACTATGGCTACACCTTC. Translating gives CASSFKGVLTDYGYTF.

This clonotype was counted at least ten times. CDR3 in DNA: TGTGCCAGTAGTATGCGGACGCAAGAGACCCAGTACTTC. Translated: CASSMRTQETQYF. This chain links TRBV19 with TRBJ2-5; D remains unclear. Germline CDR1 and CDR2: LNHDA and SQIVND (reference sequence). V dropped 3 bases and J dropped 2 bases, with 7 bases sitting between them. This CDR3 spans 13 amino acids.

This clonotype was observed a handful of times. The V call is TRBV6-1, the J call TRBJ1-1, with a possible D match to TRBD1 (5 bases). Germline-derived CDR1 and CDR2 are MNHNS and SASEGT. The V end was cut by 6 bases, the J end by 2 bases, with 13 bases between. The CDR3 is made up of 14 amino acids. This CDR3 is CASRVYRDNTEAFF. The CDR3 DNA is TGTGCCAGCAGGGTCTACCGGGACAACACTGAAGCTTTCTTT.

This chain links TRBV6-2 or TRBV6-3 with TRBJ1-1; 7 nucleotides match TRBD1. Germline V gene sequence: CDR1 MNHEY, CDR2 SVGEGT. V shed 4 bases, J shed 1 base, and the junction held 15 bases outside the gene matches. This CDR3 has 18 residues. CDR3 DNA: TGTGCCAGCAGTTCCCCCAGACCAACAGGGGCGGGGAACACTGAAGCTTTCTTT. The encoded protein is CASSSPRPTGAGNTEAFF.

This clonotype was counted a few times. The V gene is TRBV6-5, the J gene TRBJ2-2, with TRBD2 matching 8 bases. Germline loops: CDR1 MNHEY, CDR2 SVGAGI. With 2 bases clipped from V and 0 bases from J, the junction kept 5 bases outside the gene matches. The CDR3 spans 17 residues. The CDR3 is CASSYAGGGPNTGELFF. DNA for the CDR3: TGTGCCAGCAGTTACGCCGGGGGGGGGCCGAACACCGGGGAGCTGTTTTTT.

This clonotype came up many times. V and J are TRBV19 and TRBJ2-5, with 9 positions matching TRBD2. Germline V lookup: CDR1 LNHDA, CDR2 SQIVND (reference sequence). This CDR3 has 16 amino acids. The trim removed 1 base at V and 4 bases at J, leaving 7 bases unmatched. The CDR3 is CASSIGLAVGRETQYF. DNA of the CDR3: TGTGCCAGTAGTATAGGACTAGCGGTTGGACGAGAGACCCAGTACTTC. Using reference TRBV19 and TRBJ2-5 for the parts outside the CDR3, the full variable domain is DGGITQSPKYLFRKEGQNVTLSCEQNLNHDAMYWYRQDPGQGLRLIYYSQIVNDFQKGDIAEGYSVSREKKESFPLTVTSAQKNPTAFYLCASSIGLAVGRETQYFGPGTRLLVL.

This clonotype was counted ten times or more. V and J are TRBV6-1 and TRBJ1-1; 8 bases agree with TRBD1. The CDR3 loop spans 15 amino acids. V lost 6 bases to trimming and J lost 7 bases; unmatched junction nucleotides: 13. Germline CDR1 is MNHNS and CDR2 is SASEGT. CDR3 amino acids: CASRLRTGSDVEAFF. The CDR3 DNA reads as TGTGCCAGCAGGCTCCGGACAGGGTCCGATGTTGAAGCTTTCTTT.

This clonotype occurred many times. CDR3 residues: CASGLVPNTGELFF. The CDR3 DNA is TGTGCTAGTGGTTTGGTACCTAATACCGGGGAGCTGTTTTTT. This chain uses TRBV12-5 with TRBJ2-2; no reliable D call. The CDR3 runs 14 residues. Trimming shortened V by 0 bases and J by 5 bases, and 7 bases separated the two germline ends. Germline CDR1 LGHNT, CDR2 FRNRAP. Together with reference TRBV12-5 and TRBJ2-2, the CDR3 gives the full variable domain: DARVTQTPRHKVTEMGQEVTMRCQPILGHNTVFWYRQTMMQGLELLAYFRNRAPLDDSGMPKDRFSAEMPDATLATLKIQPSEPRDSAVYFCASGLVPNTGELFFGEGSRLTVL.

This clonotype was counted ten times or more. V usage is TRBV12-3 or TRBV12-4 and J usage is TRBJ1-2; 8 bases fit TRBD1. V lost 1 base, J lost 4 bases, and 8 bases stayed unmatched. The CDR3 is made up of 16 amino acids. CDR3 in amino acids: CASSLVSGGSLYGYTF. The CDR3 region has the DNA TGTGCCAGCAGTTTAGTGTCAGGGGGCAGCCTCTATGGCTACACCTTC.

This clonotype was recorded at least ten times. The CDR3 is CASSLRGLTSPNTGELFF. The CDR3 nucleotides are TGTGCCAGCAGCTTGAGGGGTTTAACTAGCCCGAACACCGGGGAGCTGTTTTTT. This sequence joins TRBV11-2 and TRBJ2-2, with D maybe TRBD2 (6 bases). V was shortened by 3 bases and J by 0 bases, with 17 bases between the two germline ends. This CDR3 comprises 18 residues. Germline lookup yields CDR1 SGHAT and CDR2 FQNNGV.

DNA of the CDR3: TGCAGTGCTAGAGCGGAACCAGGCATTCAGTACTTC. Encoded protein: CSARAEPGIQYF. V is TRBV20-1 and J is TRBJ2-4; no clear D. The CDR3 is made up of 12 amino acids. Trimming removed 1 base at V and 9 bases at J, with 10 bases between. Germline assignment: CDR1 DFQATT and CDR2 SNEGSKA (reference sequence).

This clonotype was detected many times. The V gene is TRBV12-3 or TRBV12-4, the J gene TRBJ2-7; D tentatively reads TRBD1 or TRBD2 (5 bases each). CDR3 length: 13 residues. Trimming stripped 10 bases from V and 0 bases from J, with 13 bases between. In DNA, the CDR3 is TGTGCCACCCGGGACGGACGCTCCTACGAGCAGTACTTC. Translated, it gives CATRDGRSYEQYF.

This clonotype was seen at least ten times. This sequence joins TRBV20-1 and TRBJ2-5; no clear D. V was cut by 3 bases and J by 5 bases, with 10 bases left in between. The germline V gene encodes CDR1 DFQATT and CDR2 SNEGSKA (reference sequence). The CDR3 totals 12 residues. The CDR3 coding sequence is TGCAGTGCTAGGGGTCTGTCGGAGACCCAGTACTTC. Translation gives CSARGLSETQYF.

This clonotype was counted many times. The gene calls are TRBV12-3 or TRBV12-4 and TRBJ2-5, with D possibly TRBD2 on 5 matching bases. V was trimmed by 1 base and J by 3 bases, leaving 12 bases between them. This CDR3 is built from 15 residues. CDR3 residues: CASSLGGVPKETQYF. The DNA of the CDR3 is TGTGCCAGCAGTTTAGGGGGAGTACCAAAAGAGACCCAGTACTTC.

The chain joins TRBV20-1 to TRBJ2-5; D is unclear. This CDR3 has 13 residues. Germline-derived CDR1 and CDR2 are DFQATT and SNEGSKA (reference sequence). With 6 bases removed from V and 4 bases from J, the gap between germline ends came to 15 bases. CDR3 nucleotides: TGCAGTGCCGAACAGACCCCAACAGAGACCCAGTACTTC. Its protein product is CSAEQTPTETQYF.

This clonotype occurred many times. The CDR3 coding sequence is TGTGCCAGCGGGAGGGACAGGGGGCGAAATCAGCCCCAGCATTTT. This codes for CASGRDRGRNQPQHF. The gene calls are TRBV7-2 and TRBJ1-5; 12 bases are shared with TRBD1. In germline, CDR1 is SGHTA, CDR2 FQGNSA. The CDR3 has 15 amino acids. V was pared by 8 bases and J by 4 bases, with 6 bases of the junction left unmatched.